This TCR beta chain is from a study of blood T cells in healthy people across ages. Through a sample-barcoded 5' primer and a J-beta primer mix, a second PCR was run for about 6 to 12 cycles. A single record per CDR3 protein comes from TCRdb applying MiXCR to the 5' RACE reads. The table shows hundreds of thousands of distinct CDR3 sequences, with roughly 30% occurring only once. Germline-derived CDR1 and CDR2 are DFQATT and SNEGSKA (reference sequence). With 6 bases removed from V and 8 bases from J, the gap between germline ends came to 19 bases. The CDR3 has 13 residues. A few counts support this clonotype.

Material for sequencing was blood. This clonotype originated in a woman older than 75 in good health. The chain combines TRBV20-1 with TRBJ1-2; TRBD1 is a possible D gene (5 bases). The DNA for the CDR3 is TGCAGTGCACATACTACCGGGACGACGGGCTACACCTTC. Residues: CSAHTTGTTGYTF.